The following is a T cell receptor beta chain sequence with its context. Thymic resections from corrective heart surgery supplied the tissue. Samples came from healthy Finnish infants during open corrective cardiac surgery. Trimming left V 1 base short and J 1 base short, with 16 bases between. CDR3 length: 17 residues. From germline, CDR1 is LGHNA and CDR2 YNFKEQ. This sample is drawn from a study of human thymus T cells. Profiled with immunoSEQ multiplex PCR; TCRdb holds only in-frame clones, not every one. The table records some 78,000 clones, 90% to 97% of them present only once. The TCR sequence derives from a boy less than two years old with a congenital heart defect but otherwise immunologically healthy. The genes are TRBV4-2 and TRBJ1-1, with D unresolved. The sample comprised thymus tissue. CDR3 DNA: TGTGCCAGCAGCCAAGTAAACAGAGTATCAACGAACACTGAAGCTTTCTTT. Protein product: CASSQVNRVSTNTEAFF.